This entry lists 21 T cell receptor beta chains sequenced from one sample in a study of blood T cell repertoires in COVID-19. Assay used: immunoSEQ multiplex PCR; TCRdb lists only in-frame clones, some missing. The repertoire consists of approximately 250,000 clones, with more than 85% occurring once and the leading ten covering around 4%. The sample comprised PBMCs or T cells enriched from blood (not recorded which). The receptors shown here come from a woman aged 25 to 39 who had recovered from COVID-19.

The CDR3 DNA reads as TGTGCCAGCAGACTTACTAGCGGGAGGGCCAGGGAGCAGTACTTC. Amino acid sequence: CASRLTSGRAREQYF. The genes are TRBV28 and TRBJ2-7, with 13 bases fitting TRBD2. V lost 6 bases and J lost 7; bases outside the gene matches: 9. Germline V gives CDR1 MDHEN, CDR2 SYDVKM. This CDR3 spans 15 amino acids.

The chain links TRBV28 to TRBJ1-1; TRBD1 is a possible D gene (6 bases). Trimming pared 8 bases from V and 4 bases from J, leaving 14 bases between. The germline gives CDR1 MDHEN, CDR2 SYDVKM. This CDR3 spans 13 amino acids. CDR3 region: CASLNRDGTEAFF. Written as DNA, the CDR3 is TGTGCCAGCCTTAACAGGGACGGCACTGAAGCTTTCTTT.

The rearrangement links TRBV9 to TRBJ2-1; perhaps TRBD2 as D (5 bases). The CDR3 extends over 16 amino acids. Per germline, CDR1 SGDLS and CDR2 YYNGEE. V shed 0 bases and J shed 0 bases, with 10 bases lying between them. CDR3 in DNA: TGTGCCAGCAGCGTAGTAGCGTGGAGCTCCTACAATGAGCAGTTCTTC. Residues: CASSVVAWSSYNEQFF.

This sequence joins TRBV3-1 (or the pseudogene TRBV3-2) and TRBJ1-5, with 9 bases fitting TRBD1. Germline CDR1 is LGHDT and CDR2 is YNNKEL (reference sequence). The length of the CDR3 is 13 residues. V lost 3 bases and J lost 10; bases outside the gene matches: 4. CDR3 in amino acids: CASSQGGQGPQHF. The CDR3 region has the DNA TGTGCCAGCAGCCAGGGGGGACAGGGCCCCCAGCATTTT.

This rearrangement joins TRBV28 to TRBJ2-3, with 8 bases aligning to TRBD2. The germline V gene encodes CDR1 MDHEN and CDR2 SYDVKM. The junction had 11 bases not matched to a gene; V was cut back by 4 bases and J by 2 bases. CDR3 length equals 17 residues. The CDR3 here is CASSSGTRNPYTDTQYF. Here the CDR3 DNA reads TGTGCCAGCAGTTCCGGGACTAGGAACCCTTACACAGATACGCAGTATTTT.

The CDR3 region is CASSLRVGSNQPQHF. CDR3 nucleotides: TGTGCCAGCAGCTTACGAGTCGGGAGCAATCAGCCCCAGCATTTT. The rearrangement joins TRBV7-2 to TRBJ1-5; no clear D gene. The CDR3 has 15 amino acids. The V gene lost 2 bases and the J gene lost 1 base, with 9 bases spanning the gap. CDR1 and CDR2 (germline): SGHTA, FQGNSA.

This clone was counted a few times. The rearrangement links TRBV25-1 to TRBJ1-2, with a tentative D call TRBD1 (6 bases). The length of the CDR3 is 14 residues. Germline V lookup: CDR1 MGHDK, CDR2 SYGVNS. V gave up 1 base and J gave up 3 bases, with 9 bases separating them. Here the CDR3 DNA reads TGTGCCAGCAGTGAATTGGACAGAGACTATGGCTACACCTTC. Its translation is CASSELDRDYGYTF.

The rearrangement joins TRBV6-5 to TRBJ1-2; possibly TRBD1 for D (5 bases). Germline V gene data show CDR1 as MNHEY and CDR2 as SVGAGI. This CDR3 has 14 residues. Trimming took 4 bases from V and 4 from J, leaving 13 bases between them. The CDR3 sequence: CASSWPGRGYGYTF. CDR3 bases: TGTGCCAGCAGTTGGCCAGGGCGCGGCTATGGCTACACCTTC.

The chain uses TRBV3-1 (or the pseudogene TRBV3-2) and TRBJ2-7; TRBD2 agrees at 9 bases. Trimming removed 0 bases from V and 6 bases from J; junction bases left unmatched: 6. This CDR3 contains 15 residues. In germline, CDR1 is LGHDT, CDR2 YNNKEL (reference sequence). As DNA, the CDR3 is TGTGCCAGCAGCCAAGATAGCGGGAGAGAAGGCGAGCAGTACTTC. The encoded protein is CASSQDSGREGEQYF.

J is TRBJ2-7 and V is TRBV19, with 8 bases matching TRBD1. The junction had 13 bases not matched to a gene; V was cut back by 5 bases and J by 7 bases. The CDR3 is made up of 15 amino acids. Germline CDR1 is LNHDA and CDR2 is SQIVND (reference sequence). CDR3 sequence: CASSARQGSFGEQYF. Here the CDR3 DNA reads TGTGCCAGTAGTGCCCGACAGGGGAGTTTCGGGGAGCAGTACTTC. Complete variable domain (other parts from reference TRBV19 and TRBJ2-7): DGGITQSPKYLFRKEGQNVTLSCEQNLNHDAMYWYRQDPGQGLRLIYYSQIVNDFQKGDIAEGYSVSREKKESFPLTVTSAQKNPTAFYLCASSARQGSFGEQYFGPGTRLTVT.

A few counts support this clone. This chain uses TRBV9 with TRBJ2-1; TRBD2 agrees at 7 bases. Unmatched junction bases numbered 10, after V lost 7 bases and J lost 3 bases. Germline values: CDR1 SGDLS, CDR2 YYNGEE. The CDR3 covers 15 residues. The CDR3 DNA follows: TGTGCCAGCCAAACCGGCGGGGAGGGCTACAATGAGCAGTTCTTC. It yields the protein CASQTGGEGYNEQFF.

In DNA form, the CDR3 reads TGTGCCACCAGTGAGACCCCTACCTCGGGGCGGGGCTACGGCTACACCTTC. It translates to CATSETPTSGRGYGYTF. This rearrangement joins TRBV24-1 to TRBJ1-2; D may be TRBD1 (5 bases). Germline lookup yields CDR1 KGHDR and CDR2 SFDVKD. The CDR3 has 17 amino acids. Trimming removed 4 bases from V and 8 bases from J, with 25 bases in between.

This clone was seen a single time. The chain uses TRBV7-2 and TRBJ2-7; D is undetermined. Trimming took 1 base from V and 2 from J, leaving 15 bases between them. Germline-derived CDR1 and CDR2 are SGHTA and FQGNSA. There are 16 residues in the CDR3. CDR3 sequence: CASSLGWRTNAYEQYF. DNA for the CDR3: TGTGCCAGCAGCTTAGGGTGGAGAACTAATGCCTACGAGCAGTACTTC.

V and J are TRBV10-3 and TRBJ1-5, with D maybe TRBD1 (5 bases). The V gene's germline CDR1 is ENHRY and CDR2 SYGVKD. This CDR3 has 18 residues. V was trimmed by 0 bases and J by 0 bases, leaving 15 bases between them. Written as DNA, the CDR3 is TGTGCCATCAGTGAGTCGAGAGGGACTTCTATTAGCAATCAGCCCCAGCATTTT. This sequence encodes CAISESRGTSISNQPQHF.

This chain links TRBV19 with TRBJ2-5; the D gene is possibly TRBD1 (6 bases). CDR1 is LNHDA, CDR2 SQIVND, per germline (reference sequence). The CDR3 is 14 residues long. V was shortened by 6 bases and J by 2 bases, with 13 bases between the two germline ends. CDR3 protein: CASRQRTVQETQYF. The CDR3 DNA reads as TGTGCCAGTAGACAAAGGACAGTTCAAGAGACCCAGTACTTC.

The chain is built from TRBV20-1 and TRBJ2-7; 12 positions match TRBD2. In germline, CDR1 is DFQATT, CDR2 SNEGSKA (reference sequence). With V trimmed by 3 bases and J by 3 bases, 9 bases remained unmatched. This CDR3 region has 16 residues. For the CDR3, the DNA is TGCAGTGCTAGTCGGCTAGCGGGAGGGGATTACTACGAGCAGTACTTC. Amino acids: CSASRLAGGDYYEQYF.

As DNA, the CDR3 is TGTGCGATTGCGGGGGGCTCTGGAAACACCATATATTTT. This encodes CAIAGGSGNTIYF. V usage is TRBV30 and J usage is TRBJ1-3, with D possibly matching TRBD1 (5 bases). CDR3 length equals 13 residues. The germline CDR1 and CDR2 sequences are GTSNPN and SVGIG (reference sequence).

In its sample, this clone was seen a few times. The V and J genes are TRBV28 and TRBJ1-2; 12 nucleotides match TRBD1. This CDR3 spans 17 amino acids. Germline CDR1 is MDHEN and CDR2 is SYDVKM. V lost 4 bases, J lost 4 bases, and 10 bases stayed unmatched. CDR3 loop: CASSSYPGQGAGYGYTF. CDR3 nucleotides: TGTGCCAGCAGTTCCTACCCGGGACAGGGGGCTGGCTATGGCTACACCTTC.

The chain combines TRBV7-6 with TRBJ1-1; D gene unclear. This CDR3 has 15 residues. Germline V gives CDR1 SGHVS, CDR2 FNYEAQ. Deletions cut 1 base from V and 4 bases from J, with 13 bases between. CDR3 DNA: TGTGCCAGCAGCTTAGTGTCGTCATCGAGCACTGAAGCTTTCTTT. It yields the protein CASSLVSSSSTEAFF.

The V gene is TRBV28, the J gene TRBJ1-4; possible D gene TRBD1, 6 bases. Trimming stripped 5 bases from V and 5 bases from J, with 9 bases between. CDR3 length: 13 residues. Per the germline V gene, CDR1 is MDHEN and CDR2 is SYDVKM. The CDR3 sequence: CASSTGSNEKLFF. The DNA of the CDR3 is TGTGCCAGCAGTACAGGGTCCAATGAAAAACTGTTTTTT. The complete variable domain, with remaining parts taken from reference TRBV28 and TRBJ1-4, reads DVKVTQSSRYLVKRTGEKVFLECVQDMDHENMFWYRQDPGLGLRLIYFSYDVKMKEKGDIPEGYSVSREKKERFSLILESASTNQTSMYLCASSTGSNEKLFFGSGTQLSVL.

J is TRBJ2-4 and V is TRBV5-6, with TRBD2 matching over 11 bases. V was pared by 2 bases and J by 8 bases, with 9 bases of the junction left unmatched. The V gene's germline CDR1 is SGHDT and CDR2 YYEEEE. CDR3 length: 16 amino acids. CDR3 bases: TGTGCCAGCAGCTTAGGTAGCGGGAGGGCCTGGGACATTCAGTACTTC. Residues: CASSLGSGRAWDIQYF. Full variable domain (missing parts from reference TRBV5-6 and TRBJ2-4): DAGVTQSPTHLIKTRGQQVTLRCSPKSGHDTVSWYQQALGQGPQFIFQYYEEEERQRGNFPDRFSGHQFPNYSSELNVNALLLGDSALYLCASSLGSGRAWDIQYFGAGTRLSVL.